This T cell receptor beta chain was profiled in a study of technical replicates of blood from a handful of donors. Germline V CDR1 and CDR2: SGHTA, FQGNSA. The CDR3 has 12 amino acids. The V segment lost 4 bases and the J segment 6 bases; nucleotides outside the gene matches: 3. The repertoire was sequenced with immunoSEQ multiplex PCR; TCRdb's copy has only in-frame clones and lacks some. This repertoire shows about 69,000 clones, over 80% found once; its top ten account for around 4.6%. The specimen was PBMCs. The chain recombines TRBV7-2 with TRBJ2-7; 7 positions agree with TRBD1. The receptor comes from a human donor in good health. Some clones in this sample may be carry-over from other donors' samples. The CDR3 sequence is CASSSTGFEQYF. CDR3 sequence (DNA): TGTGCCAGCAGCTCGACAGGGTTCGAGCAGTACTTC.